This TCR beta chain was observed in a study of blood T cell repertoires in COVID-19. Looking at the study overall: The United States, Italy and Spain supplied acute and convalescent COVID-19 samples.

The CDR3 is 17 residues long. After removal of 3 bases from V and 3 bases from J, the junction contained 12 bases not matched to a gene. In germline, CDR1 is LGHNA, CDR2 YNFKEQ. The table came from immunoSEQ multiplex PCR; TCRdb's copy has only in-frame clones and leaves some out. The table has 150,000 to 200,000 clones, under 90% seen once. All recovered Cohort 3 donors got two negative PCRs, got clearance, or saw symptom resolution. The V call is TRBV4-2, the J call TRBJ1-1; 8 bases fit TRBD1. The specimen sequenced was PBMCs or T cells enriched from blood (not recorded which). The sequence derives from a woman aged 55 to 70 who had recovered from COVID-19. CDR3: CASSQGPSGGRDTEAFF. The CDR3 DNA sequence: TGTGCCAGCAGCCAGGGTCCGTCAGGGGGCAGGGACACTGAAGCTTTCTTT.